The text below deals with one T cell receptor beta chain. Produced via immunoSEQ multiplex PCR; TCRdb's table is partial and in-frame only. The sample carries 440,000 or so clones, approximately 90% recorded once. Treatment defined: 15 to 20 received Ad26.COV2.S at low or high dose, single or two shots; about five received placebo; per-sample allocation not given. Sampling was performed 63 days after the first vaccine or placebo injection. Wuhan-strain SARS-CoV-2 spike was expressed by the Ad26 vector that made up the vaccine. The record originates from a study of Ad26.COV2.S vaccination and SARS-CoV-2 variants. Germline V CDR1 and CDR2: MNHEY, SVGAGI. The germline V and J ends were trimmed by 7 bases and 6 bases, with 13 bases remaining between them. The CDR3 runs 13 residues.

The rearrangement joins TRBV6-5 to TRBJ2-4, with D perhaps matching TRBD1 (6 bases). The sequence was collected from a person aged 18 to 59 who received the Ad26.COV2.S COVID-19 vaccine or a placebo. Sequencing was performed on peripheral blood, taken in a trial of Ad26.COV2.S vaccine versus placebo. In DNA form, the CDR3 reads TGTGCCAGCAAAGTCGGACAGCGAAACATTCAGTACTTC. This gives the protein CASKVGQRNIQYF.